The sequence of this T cell receptor (beta chain) was determined in a study of T cell repertoires in cytomegalovirus infection. This CDR3 spans 14 amino acids. Germline V lookup: CDR1 SQVTM, CDR2 ANQGSEA. V was shortened by 6 bases and J by 3 bases, with 14 bases between the two germline ends. The table lists this clonotype with many counts. Its target is unknown. TCRdb re-analysed the reads in MiXCR, keeping a single row per CDR3 protein. The sample has under 200,000 distinct CDR3 sequences; 25% to 30% are singletons. Notes on the study in general: HLA-C-restricted CMV-specific TCR beta clonotypes were dominant in the ex vivo response.

Material: PBMCs. The V call is TRBV29-1, the J call TRBJ2-2; D gene ambiguous. The sequence was collected from a human donor in good health (CMV status not recorded). Some clones in this sample may be carry-over from other donors' samples. The CDR3 spells CSVVKDGDTGELFF. As DNA, the CDR3 is TGCAGCGTAGTTAAGGACGGAGACACCGGGGAGCTGTTTTTT.